Listed below are T cell receptor beta chains from one sample, sequenced in a study of graft-versus-host responses after intestinal transplantation. Libraries were prepared by immunoSEQ multiplex PCR; TCRdb keeps only in-frame clonotypes and omits some of them. The repertoire consists of 100,000 to 140,000 clones, with about 87% occurring once and the leading ten covering about 0.73%. Their antigens are not known. The sample here was unstimulated CD4+ T cells sorted from spleen or lymph node cells, taken before transplant. Source of these receptors: a human donor who was the organ donor for an intestinal transplant. Both conserved end residues are part of each CDR3. The order of the fields is D gene, J gene, clone size, V gene, CDR3 protein, CDR3 DNA. D genes are given only for firm matches. A clone size is listed for some rows: how often the clone was seen (once, few, many), or a class if it is expanded.

d_gene: TRBD1; j_gene: TRBJ1-6; abundance: .; v_gene: TRBV5-1; CDR3aa: CASSLELTGKRYNSPLHF; CDR3nt: TGCGCCAGCAGCTTGGAACTGACAGGGAAACGCTATAATTCACCCCTCCACTTT
d_gene: TRBD2; j_gene: TRBJ2-1; abundance: .; v_gene: TRBV7-2; CDR3aa: CASSLTAGVRNEQFF; CDR3nt: TGTGCCAGCAGCTTAACAGCGGGGGTTAGAAATGAGCAGTTCTTC
d_gene: TRBD1; j_gene: TRBJ1-1; abundance: .; v_gene: TRBV5-1; CDR3aa: CASSLIQGAMNTEAFF; CDR3nt: TGCGCCAGCAGCTTGATCCAGGGGGCTATGAACACTGAAGCTTTCTTT
d_gene: .; j_gene: TRBJ2-6; abundance: .; v_gene: TRBV27; CDR3aa: CASSSQLGGGANVLTF; CDR3nt: TGTGCCAGCAGTTCCCAACTAGGAGGAGGGGCCAACGTCCTGACTTTC
d_gene: .; j_gene: TRBJ2-7; abundance: once; v_gene: TRBV6-1; CDR3aa: CASFGSSYEQYF; CDR3nt: TGTGCCAGCTTTGGGAGCTCCTACGAGCAGTACTTC
d_gene: .; j_gene: TRBJ1-1; abundance: .; v_gene: TRBV5-1; CDR3aa: CASSLDGVTEAFF; CDR3nt: TGCGCCAGCAGCTTGGATGGGGTCACTGAAGCTTTCTTT
d_gene: TRBD2; j_gene: TRBJ2-1; abundance: .; v_gene: TRBV2; CDR3aa: CASSGGLAGLSYNEQFF; CDR3nt: TGTGCCAGCAGCGGAGGACTAGCGGGATTATCCTACAATGAGCAGTTCTTC
d_gene: .; j_gene: TRBJ2-6; abundance: .; v_gene: TRBV5-6; CDR3aa: CASSSQGSPYRGANVLTF; CDR3nt: TGTGCCAGCAGCTCGCAGGGTAGTCCATACAGGGGGGCCAACGTCCTGACTTTC
d_gene: .; j_gene: TRBJ1-2; abundance: .; v_gene: TRBV6-5; CDR3aa: CASRGGYTF; CDR3nt: TGTGCCAGCAGGGGTGGCTACACCTTC
d_gene: .; j_gene: TRBJ2-5; abundance: .; v_gene: TRBV7-3; CDR3aa: CASSLTGGQETQYF; CDR3nt: TGTGCCAGCAGCTTAACCGGGGGCCAAGAGACCCAGTACTTC
d_gene: TRBD1; j_gene: TRBJ2-1; abundance: .; v_gene: TRBV9; CDR3aa: CASSPTGDSYNEQFF; CDR3nt: TGTGCCAGCAGCCCAACAGGGGACTCCTACAATGAGCAGTTCTTC
d_gene: .; j_gene: TRBJ1-5; abundance: .; v_gene: TRBV19; CDR3aa: CASGQEPQPQHF; CDR3nt: TGTGCCAGCGGACAAGAACCTCAGCCCCAGCATTTT
d_gene: .; j_gene: TRBJ1-5; abundance: .; v_gene: TRBV6-5; CDR3aa: CASSQGQGNQPQHF; CDR3nt: TGTGCCAGCAGTCAGGGCCAGGGCAATCAGCCCCAGCATTTT
d_gene: .; j_gene: TRBJ2-1; abundance: .; v_gene: TRBV5-4; CDR3aa: CATRAYNEQFF; CDR3nt: TGTGCCACCCGGGCCTACAATGAGCAGTTCTTC
d_gene: .; j_gene: TRBJ2-2; abundance: .; v_gene: TRBV18; CDR3aa: CASSTGNTGELFF; CDR3nt: TGTGCCAGCTCGACTGGGAACACCGGGGAGCTGTTTTTT
d_gene: TRBD2; j_gene: TRBJ2-3; abundance: .; v_gene: TRBV9; CDR3aa: CASSVDGSGNTDTQYF; CDR3nt: TGTGCCAGCAGCGTAGATGGTAGCGGGAACACAGATACGCAGTATTTT
d_gene: TRBD1; j_gene: TRBJ1-1; abundance: .; v_gene: TRBV4-1; CDR3aa: CASSLRDSSNTEAFF; CDR3nt: TGCGCCAGCAGCTTACGGGACAGTTCGAACACTGAAGCTTTCTTT
d_gene: .; j_gene: TRBJ1-2; abundance: .; v_gene: TRBV6-1; CDR3aa: CASGLTLNYGYTF; CDR3nt: TGTGCCAGCGGCCTTACCCTTAACTATGGCTACACCTTC
d_gene: TRBD1; j_gene: TRBJ1-3; abundance: .; v_gene: TRBV13; CDR3aa: CATTRGQGAGNTIYF; CDR3nt: TGTGCCACAACCCGGGGACAGGGGGCTGGAAACACCATATATTTT
d_gene: .; j_gene: TRBJ1-2; abundance: once; v_gene: TRBV5-4; CDR3aa: CASSLATGQDGYTF; CDR3nt: TGTGCCAGCAGCTTGGCCACAGGCCAGGATGGCTACACCTTC
d_gene: TRBD2; j_gene: TRBJ2-1; abundance: .; v_gene: TRBV6-6; CDR3aa: CASSTSSGAYNEQFF; CDR3nt: TGTGCCAGCAGTACCTCTAGCGGGGCTTACAATGAGCAGTTCTTC
d_gene: TRBD2; j_gene: TRBJ2-1; abundance: .; v_gene: TRBV5-1; CDR3aa: CASSRAYRLAANEQFF; CDR3nt: TGCGCCAGCAGCCGCGCCTACCGACTAGCGGCCAATGAGCAGTTCTTC
d_gene: TRBD2; j_gene: TRBJ2-7; abundance: few; v_gene: TRBV18; CDR3aa: CASSPRNQGLAYEQYF; CDR3nt: TGTGCCAGCTCACCACGGAACCAGGGACTAGCCTACGAGCAGTACTTC
d_gene: .; j_gene: TRBJ1-1; abundance: .; v_gene: TRBV6-6; CDR3aa: CASSYRSLNTEAFF; CDR3nt: TGTGCCAGCAGTTATAGATCATTGAACACTGAAGCTTTCTTT
d_gene: .; j_gene: TRBJ1-4; abundance: .; v_gene: TRBV5-1; CDR3aa: CASSPPYGTEVEKLFF; CDR3nt: TGCGCCAGCAGCCCCCCTTATGGGACGGAGGTCGAAAAACTGTTTTTT
d_gene: .; j_gene: TRBJ2-2; abundance: .; v_gene: TRBV4-1; CDR3aa: CASRLPGQSGELFF; CDR3nt: TGCGCCAGCAGACTACCGGGTCAGTCCGGGGAGCTGTTTTTT
d_gene: .; j_gene: TRBJ1-6; abundance: .; v_gene: TRBV2; CDR3aa: CASSDPWAGVKAYNSPLHF; CDR3nt: TGTGCCAGCAGTGACCCTTGGGCAGGGGTAAAGGCCTATAATTCACCCCTCCACTTT
d_gene: .; j_gene: TRBJ2-7; abundance: .; v_gene: TRBV10-3; CDR3aa: CAIGVGRTYEQYF; CDR3nt: TGTGCCATCGGGGTTGGGCGAACCTACGAGCAGTACTTC
d_gene: .; j_gene: TRBJ2-3; abundance: .; v_gene: TRBV11-2; CDR3aa: CASSLGRTKPDTQYF; CDR3nt: TGTGCCAGCAGCTTAGGCAGAACGAAACCAGATACGCAGTATTTT
d_gene: .; j_gene: TRBJ1-4; abundance: few; v_gene: TRBV5-5; CDR3aa: CASSLDVGKLFF; CDR3nt: TGTGCCAGCAGCTTGGATGTTGGAAAACTGTTTTTT
d_gene: .; j_gene: TRBJ1-1; abundance: .; v_gene: TRBV6-1; CDR3aa: CASTLSRGASEAFF; CDR3nt: TGTGCCAGCACCCTCTCTAGGGGGGCCTCTGAAGCTTTCTTT